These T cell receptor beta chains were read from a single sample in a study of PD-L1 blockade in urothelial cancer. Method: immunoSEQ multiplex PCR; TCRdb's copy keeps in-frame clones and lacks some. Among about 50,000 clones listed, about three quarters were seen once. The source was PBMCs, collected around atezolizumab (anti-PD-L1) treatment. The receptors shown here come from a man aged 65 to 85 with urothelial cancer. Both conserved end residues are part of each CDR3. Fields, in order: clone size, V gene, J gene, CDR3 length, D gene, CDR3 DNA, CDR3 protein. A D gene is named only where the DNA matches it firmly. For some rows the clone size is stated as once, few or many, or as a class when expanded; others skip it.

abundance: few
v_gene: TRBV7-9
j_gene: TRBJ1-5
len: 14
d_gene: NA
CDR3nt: TGTGCCAGCAGCTTGGACAGTAGCAATCAGCCCCAGCATTTT
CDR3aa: CASSLDSSNQPQHF

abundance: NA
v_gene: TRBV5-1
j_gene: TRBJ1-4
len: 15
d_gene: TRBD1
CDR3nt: TGCGCCAGCAGCACGACCGGGACAGGCAATGAAAAACTGTTTTTT
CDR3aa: CASSTTGTGNEKLFF

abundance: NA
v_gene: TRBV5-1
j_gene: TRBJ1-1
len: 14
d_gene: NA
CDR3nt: TGCGCCAGCAGCTCCGGGATTCAGAACACTGAAGCTTTCTTT
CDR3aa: CASSSGIQNTEAFF

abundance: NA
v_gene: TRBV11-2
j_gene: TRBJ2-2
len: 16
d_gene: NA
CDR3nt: TGTGCCAGCAGCTTAGTCTTGAGGGAGTACACCGGGGAGCTGTTTTTT
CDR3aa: CASSLVLREYTGELFF

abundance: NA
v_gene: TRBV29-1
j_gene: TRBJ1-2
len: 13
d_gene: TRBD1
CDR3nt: TGCAGCGTCAATCAGGGGGTAGGCTATGGCTACACCTTC
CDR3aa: CSVNQGVGYGYTF

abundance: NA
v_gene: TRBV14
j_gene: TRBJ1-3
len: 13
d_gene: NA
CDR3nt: TGTGCCAGCAGCCAAGCAGGGGCAAACACCATATATTTT
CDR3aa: CASSQAGANTIYF

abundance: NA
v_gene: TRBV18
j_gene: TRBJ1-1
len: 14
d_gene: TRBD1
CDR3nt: TGTGCCAGCTCACCCCAGTTTGGGACAGCCGAAGCTTTCTTT
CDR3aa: CASSPQFGTAEAFF

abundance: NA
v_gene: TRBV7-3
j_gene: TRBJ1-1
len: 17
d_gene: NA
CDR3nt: TGTGCCAGCAGCTTAACATTGCGGATCTCAGAGAACACTGAAGCTTTCTTT
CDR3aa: CASSLTLRISENTEAFF

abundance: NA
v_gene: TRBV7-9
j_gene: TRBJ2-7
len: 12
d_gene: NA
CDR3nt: TGTGCCAGCAGCACGTTAGACTACGAGCAGTACTTC
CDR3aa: CASSTLDYEQYF

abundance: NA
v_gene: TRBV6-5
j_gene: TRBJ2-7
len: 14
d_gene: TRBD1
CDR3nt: TGTGCCAGCAGTTACGACAGGGTGGGCTACGAGCAGTACTTC
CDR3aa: CASSYDRVGYEQYF

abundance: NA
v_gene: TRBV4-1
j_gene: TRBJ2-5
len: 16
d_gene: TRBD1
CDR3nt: TGCGCCAGCAGCCAAGCTTTAGGGACAGGCCAAGAGACCCAGTACTTC
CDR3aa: CASSQALGTGQETQYF

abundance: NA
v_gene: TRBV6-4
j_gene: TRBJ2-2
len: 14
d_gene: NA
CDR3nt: TGTGCCAGCAGTGACTCAGACAGTACCGGGGAGCTGTTTTTT
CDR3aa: CASSDSDSTGELFF

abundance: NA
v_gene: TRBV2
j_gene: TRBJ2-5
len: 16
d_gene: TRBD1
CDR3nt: TGTGCCAGCAAGGGGACAGGGGGCAGCAGGGGGGAGACCCAGTACTTC
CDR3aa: CASKGTGGSRGETQYF

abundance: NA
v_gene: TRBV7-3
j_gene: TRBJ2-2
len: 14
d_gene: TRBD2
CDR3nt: TGTGCCAGCAGCCCCGGGGGAGGGACCGGGGAGCTGTTTTTT
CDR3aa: CASSPGGGTGELFF

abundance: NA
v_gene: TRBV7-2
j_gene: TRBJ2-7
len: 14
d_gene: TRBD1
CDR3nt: TGTGCCAGCAGCTCCGGACAGGGGTGCTACGAGCAGTACTTC
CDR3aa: CASSSGQGCYEQYF

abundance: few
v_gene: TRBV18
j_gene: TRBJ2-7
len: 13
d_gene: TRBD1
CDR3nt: TGTGCCAGCTCAGCTACGGGACAGTACGAGCAGTACTTC
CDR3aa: CASSATGQYEQYF

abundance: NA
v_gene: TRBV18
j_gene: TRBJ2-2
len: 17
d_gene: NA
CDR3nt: TGTGCCAGCTCAACTGTTGCGGGAAGGGTGAACACCGGGGAGCTGTTTTTT
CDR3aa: CASSTVAGRVNTGELFF

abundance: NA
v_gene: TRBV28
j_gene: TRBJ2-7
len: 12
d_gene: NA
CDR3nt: TGTGCCAGCAGGACTTACAGGGATGAGCAGTACTTC
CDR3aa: CASRTYRDEQYF

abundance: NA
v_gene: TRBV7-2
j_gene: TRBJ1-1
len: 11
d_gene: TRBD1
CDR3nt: TGTGCCAGCGGACAGGGGGCTGAAGCTTTCTTT
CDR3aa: CASGQGAEAFF

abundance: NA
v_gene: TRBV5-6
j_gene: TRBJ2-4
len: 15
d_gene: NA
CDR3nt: TGTGCCAGCAGCAGCAGGGGCCAGGGCAAAAACATTCAGTACTTC
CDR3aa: CASSSRGQGKNIQYF

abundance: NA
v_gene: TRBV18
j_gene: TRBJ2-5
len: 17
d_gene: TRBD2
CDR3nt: TGTGCCAGCTCACCAACCACTAGCGGGGGGGCGGCGAAGACCCAGTACTTC
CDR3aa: CASSPTTSGGAAKTQYF

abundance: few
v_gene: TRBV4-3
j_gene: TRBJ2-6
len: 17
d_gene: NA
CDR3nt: TGCGCCAGCAGCCAGATGACGCAGGGGACCGGGGCCAACGTCCTGACTTTC
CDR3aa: CASSQMTQGTGANVLTF

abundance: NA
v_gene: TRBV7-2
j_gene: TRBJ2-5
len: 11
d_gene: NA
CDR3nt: TGTGCCAGCAGCTCAGGAGAGACCCAGTACTTC
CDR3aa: CASSSGETQYF

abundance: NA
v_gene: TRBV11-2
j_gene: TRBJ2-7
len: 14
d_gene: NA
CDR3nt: TGTGCCAGCAGCTTAGTCGGACAAGACTACGAGCAGTACTTC
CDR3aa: CASSLVGQDYEQYF

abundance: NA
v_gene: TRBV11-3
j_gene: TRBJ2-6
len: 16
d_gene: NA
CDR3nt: TGTGCCAGCAGCTTAGAGCGGCTCTCTGGGGCCAACGTCCTGACTTTC
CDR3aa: CASSLERLSGANVLTF

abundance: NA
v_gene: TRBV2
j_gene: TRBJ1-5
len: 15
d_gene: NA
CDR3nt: TGTGCCAGCAGTAGACAGGTCATCGGCAATCAGCCCCAGCATTTT
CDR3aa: CASSRQVIGNQPQHF

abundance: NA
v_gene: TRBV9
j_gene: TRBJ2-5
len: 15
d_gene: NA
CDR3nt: TGTGCCAGCAGCGTAGCGGCGGGAATAGGAGAGACCCAGTACTTC
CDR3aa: CASSVAAGIGETQYF

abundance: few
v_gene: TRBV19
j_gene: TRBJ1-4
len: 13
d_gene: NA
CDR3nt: TGTGCCAGTAGTCCCGGACTTGGAGAAAAACTGTTTTTT
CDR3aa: CASSPGLGEKLFF

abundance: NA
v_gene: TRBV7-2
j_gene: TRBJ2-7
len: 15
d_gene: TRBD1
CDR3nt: TGTGCCAGCAGCTACGGACAGGGCGTCCGCCACGAGCAGTACTTC
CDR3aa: CASSYGQGVRHEQYF

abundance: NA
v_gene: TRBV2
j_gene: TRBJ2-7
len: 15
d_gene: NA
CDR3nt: TGTGCCAGCAGTGAAGCGCTGAGGCAGACCTACGAGCAGTACTTC
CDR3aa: CASSEALRQTYEQYF

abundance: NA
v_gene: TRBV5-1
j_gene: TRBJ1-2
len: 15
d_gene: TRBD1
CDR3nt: TGCGCCAGCAGCCCCGGGACAGGGGGCGCGATGGGGAAAACCTTC
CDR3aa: CASSPGTGGAMGKTF

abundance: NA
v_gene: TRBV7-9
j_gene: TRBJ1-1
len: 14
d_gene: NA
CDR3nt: TGTGCCAGCAGCTTAACAGGAACGGACACTGAAGCTTTCTTT
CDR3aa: CASSLTGTDTEAFF

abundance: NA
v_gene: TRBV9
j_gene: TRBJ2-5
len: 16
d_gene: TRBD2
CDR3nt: TGTGCCAGCAGCGACGGGACTAGCGTACCTCAAGAGACCCAGTACTTC
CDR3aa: CASSDGTSVPQETQYF

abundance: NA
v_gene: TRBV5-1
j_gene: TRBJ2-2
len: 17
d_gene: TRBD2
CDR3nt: TGCGCCAGCAGCTTGGTAGGCGGGGGGGCGAACACCGGGGAGCTGTTTTTT
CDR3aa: CASSLVGGGANTGELFF

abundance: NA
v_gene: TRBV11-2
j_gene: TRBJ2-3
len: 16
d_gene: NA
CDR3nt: TGTGCCAGCAGCTTAGAGGGCAGGGGAACCACAGATACGCAGTATTTT
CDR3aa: CASSLEGRGTTDTQYF